This T cell receptor beta chain was captured by sequencing in a study of shared clonotypes between healthy human individuals. Germline CDR1 is MGHRA and CDR2 is YSYEKL. The CDR3 extends over 16 amino acids. The V gene end was trimmed by 2 bases and the J gene end by 5 bases; junction bases not matched to a gene: 9. Positively selected for CCR7, the CD45RO-negative cells used as naive CD8 cells excluded terminally differentiated effector memory CD45RA+ cells. TCRdb's copy holds only in-frame clones and misses some; the assay was immunoSEQ multiplex PCR. The sample has some 2 million clones, roughly 94% seen once; the top ten hold around 1.1%.

The material sequenced was naive CD8+ T cells sorted from blood. The TCR sequence derives from a man aged 18 to 29 in good health. This chain connects TRBV4-1 to TRBJ2-7, with 10 bases identical to TRBD1. The CDR3 protein is CASSQIGTGVIDEQYF. As DNA, the CDR3 is TGCGCCAGCAGCCAAATCGGGACAGGGGTGATCGACGAGCAGTACTTC.